This T cell receptor (beta chain) was profiled in a study of blood T cell repertoires in COVID-19. Germline V gene lookup returns CDR1 SEHNR and CDR2 FQNEAQ (reference sequence). V shed 3 bases, J shed 4 bases, and the junction held 5 bases outside the gene matches. The CDR3 covers 15 residues. TCRdb's copy holds only in-frame clones and misses some; the assay was immunoSEQ multiplex PCR. The data contain approximately 440,000 clones, roughly 87% of them singletons. The receptor was isolated from a man aged 18-30 years who had recovered from COVID-19. The genes are TRBV7-9 and TRBJ1-2; the match to TRBD1 covers 10 bases. Sample: PBMCs or T cells enriched from blood (not recorded which). The CDR3, as DNA: TGTGCCAGCAGCTTGGGGACAGGGGTGGTCTATGGCTACACCTTC. It yields the protein CASSLGTGVVYGYTF. The full variable domain, with the rest looked up from reference TRBV7-9 and TRBJ1-2, is DTGVSQNPRHKITKRGQNVTFRCDPISEHNRLYWYRQTLGQGPEFLTYFQNEAQLEKSRLLSDRFSAERPKGSFSTLEIQRTEQGDSAMYLCASSLGTGVVYGYTFGSGTRLTVV.